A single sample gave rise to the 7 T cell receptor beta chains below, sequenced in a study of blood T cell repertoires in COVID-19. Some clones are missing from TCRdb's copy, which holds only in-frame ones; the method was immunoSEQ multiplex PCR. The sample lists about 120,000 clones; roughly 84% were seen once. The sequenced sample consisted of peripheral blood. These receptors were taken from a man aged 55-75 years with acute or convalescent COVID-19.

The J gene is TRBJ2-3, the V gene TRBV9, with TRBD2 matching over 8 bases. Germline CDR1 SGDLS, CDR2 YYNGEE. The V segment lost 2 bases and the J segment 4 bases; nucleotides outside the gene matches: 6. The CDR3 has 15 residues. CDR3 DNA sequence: TGTGCCAGCAGCGTCAGCGGGAGACTGGCAGATACGCAGTATTTT. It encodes CASSVSGRLADTQYF.

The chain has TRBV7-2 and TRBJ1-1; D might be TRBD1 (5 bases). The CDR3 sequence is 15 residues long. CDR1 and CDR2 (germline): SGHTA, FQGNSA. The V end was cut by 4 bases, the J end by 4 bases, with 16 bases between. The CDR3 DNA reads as TGTGCCAGCAGCTCCATTCGACAGTCTACCACTGAAGCTTTCTTT. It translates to CASSSIRQSTTEAFF.

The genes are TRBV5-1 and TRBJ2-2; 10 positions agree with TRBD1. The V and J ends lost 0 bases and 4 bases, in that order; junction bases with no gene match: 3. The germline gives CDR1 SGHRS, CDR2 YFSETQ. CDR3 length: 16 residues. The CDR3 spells CASSLGTGGSTGELFF. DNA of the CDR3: TGCGCCAGCAGCTTGGGGACAGGGGGTTCCACCGGGGAGCTGTTTTTT.

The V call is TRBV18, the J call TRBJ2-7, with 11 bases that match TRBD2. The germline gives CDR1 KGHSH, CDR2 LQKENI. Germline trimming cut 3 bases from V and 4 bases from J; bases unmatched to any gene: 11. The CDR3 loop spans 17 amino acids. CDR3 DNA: TGTGCCAGCTCACCTTCCCCGGGACTAGCGGTCGGTTACGAGCAGTACTTC. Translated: CASSPSPGLAVGYEQYF.

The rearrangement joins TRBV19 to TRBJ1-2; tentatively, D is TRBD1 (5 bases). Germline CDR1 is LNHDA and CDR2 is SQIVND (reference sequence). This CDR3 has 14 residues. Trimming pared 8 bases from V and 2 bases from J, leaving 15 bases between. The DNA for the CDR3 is TGTGCCAGTCGGTCTATGGGGGGAAACTATGGCTACACCTTC. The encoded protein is CASRSMGGNYGYTF. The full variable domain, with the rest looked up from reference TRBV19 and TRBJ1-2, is DGGITQSPKYLFRKEGQNVTLSCEQNLNHDAMYWYRQDPGQGLRLIYYSQIVNDFQKGDIAEGYSVSREKKESFPLTVTSAQKNPTAFYLCASRSMGGNYGYTFGSGTRLTVV.

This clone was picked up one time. Here the CDR3 DNA reads TGTGCCAGCAGGCTAACTGCGGGCCGCGTTAACGAGCAGTACTTC. It encodes CASRLTAGRVNEQYF. The V gene is TRBV27, the J gene TRBJ2-7; tentatively, D is TRBD2 (5 bases). Trimming left V 6 bases short and J 5 bases short, with 20 bases between. Germline assignment: CDR1 MNHEY and CDR2 SMNVEV (reference sequence). There are 15 residues in the CDR3.

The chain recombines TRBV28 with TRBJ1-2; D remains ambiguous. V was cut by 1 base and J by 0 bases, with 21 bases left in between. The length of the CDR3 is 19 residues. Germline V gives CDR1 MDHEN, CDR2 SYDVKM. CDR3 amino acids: CASSLYEAGIKSTNYGYTF. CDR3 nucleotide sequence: TGTGCCAGCAGTTTATATGAGGCGGGGATCAAATCTACTAACTATGGCTACACCTTC.